The 7 T cell receptor beta chains below were found in one sample sequenced in a study of control samples from healthy donors and cancer patients. The repertoire was sequenced with immunoSEQ multiplex PCR; TCRdb's copy has only in-frame clones and lacks some. This sample carries over 100,000 clones, about 92% of them seen once, and the ten largest clones take 2% to 2.5%. Material for sequencing was blood. Receptors originate from a woman aged 18-29 years in good health.

The rearrangement uses TRBV5-4 and TRBJ1-1; 7 nucleotides line up with TRBD1. Germline trimming cut 0 bases from V and 2 bases from J; bases unmatched to any gene: 10. This CDR3 region has 17 residues. Per the germline V gene, CDR1 is SGHNT and CDR2 is YYREEE (reference sequence). This chain's CDR3 is CASSLGIYRGFNTEAFF. The CDR3 nucleotides read TGTGCCAGCAGCTTGGGGATCTACAGGGGATTCAACACTGAAGCTTTCTTT.

V usage is TRBV4-3 and J usage is TRBJ2-7; D is uncertain. Between the trimmed V and J ends, which lost 0 bases and 3 bases, there was a span of 6 bases. The length of the CDR3 is 13 residues. The germline V gene has CDR1 LGHNA and CDR2 YSLEER. The CDR3 here is CASSQETFYEQYF. The DNA for the CDR3 is TGCGCCAGCAGCCAAGAGACTTTCTACGAGCAGTACTTC.

The V and J genes are TRBV6-5 and TRBJ2-5; 7 bases map to TRBD2. The length of the CDR3 is 15 residues. The V gene end was trimmed by 0 bases and the J gene end by 1 base; junction bases not matched to a gene: 2. Per the germline V gene, CDR1 is MNHEY and CDR2 is SVGAGI. The CDR3 sequence is CASSYSPSGQETQYF. CDR3 DNA: TGTGCCAGCAGTTACTCGCCTAGCGGCCAAGAGACCCAGTACTTC.

This sequence joins TRBV18 and TRBJ2-3; TRBD1 matches 7 bases. This CDR3 has 15 amino acids. Germline CDR1 KGHSH, CDR2 LQKENI. The V and J ends lost 6 bases and 0 bases, in that order; junction bases with no gene match: 6. CDR3: CASSFGQESTDTQYF. In nucleotides, the CDR3 is TGTGCCAGCTCTTTCGGACAGGAAAGCACAGATACGCAGTATTTT.

V usage is TRBV24-1 and J usage is TRBJ2-3; D possibly corresponds to TRBD1 (7 bases). This CDR3 spans 16 amino acids. The ends were cut back, 0 bases at V and 4 bases at J, with 13 bases in the middle. Germline V CDR1 and CDR2: KGHDR, SFDVKD. The CDR3 is CATSDLMTGRSDTQYF. CDR3 coding DNA: TGTGCCACCAGTGATTTGATGACAGGGAGGTCAGATACGCAGTATTTT.

The J gene is TRBJ2-7, the V gene TRBV27, with TRBD2 matching 10 bases. This CDR3 is built from 15 residues. Trimming took 2 bases from V and 5 from J; bases not matched to a gene: 6. CDR1 and CDR2 (germline): MNHEY, SMNVEV (reference sequence). The CDR3 region is CASSLESGRAHEQYF. The CDR3 coding sequence is TGTGCCAGCAGTTTAGAGAGCGGGAGGGCCCACGAGCAGTACTTC.

This chain uses TRBV18 with TRBJ1-1; unclear D gene. The CDR3 spans 13 residues. V lost 6 bases and J lost 0, with 8 bases in between. CDR1 and CDR2 (germline): KGHSH, LQKENI. CDR3 sequence reads: CASSQTLNTEAFF. The CDR3 nucleotides are TGTGCCAGCTCTCAAACATTGAACACTGAAGCTTTCTTT.